This T cell receptor beta chain was retrieved from a study of cytomegalovirus exposure and HLA in healthy donors (dated by TCRdb to about 2017). Concerning the study at large: An earlier analysis of roughly 630 of the donors reported approximately 290 Gb of sequence data and approximately 110 million unique TCR beta sequences from about 180 million T cells. Around 320 gigabases of sequencing data and tens of millions of unique TCR sequences were included in an early release covering roughly 600 HLA-typed donors. Of the 300 to 500 genotyped donors, more than 75% were placed in the genetic ancestry cluster associated with self-reported Caucasian donors. The aim of the study was to test whether cataloging public T cell receptors could identify signatures of past pathogen exposure. The study profiled the T cell repertoires of about 640 subjects by immunosequencing and related them to cytomegalovirus serostatus. A separate validation cohort of roughly 130 different subjects was used in addition to the approximately 640-subject first cohort. To predict cytomegalovirus infection status, the study brought together high-throughput TCR immunosequencing, statistical association of individual TCRs with disease status, and machine learning. To study patterns of TCR occurrence, a later analysis re-analyzed previously published TCR beta repertoires from 666 donors and added high-resolution HLA genotyping. Rather than drawing on any new phenotypic data, the later analysis identified candidate immune exposures from TCR beta sequences and the way those sequences occurred across donors. To decide whether each TCR beta V gene segment behaved as functional or pseudogenic, an earlier analysis of fewer than 750 of the donors relied on high-throughput TCR beta sequencing. Alongside the repertoire data, information on donor age, sex, ethnicity and CMV serostatus was compiled. In a later genetic analysis, genome-wide SNP genotypes for about three fifths of the roughly 670 donors were used, and that subset was treated as a discovery cohort. Every repertoire in the discovery cohort had been generated on one and the same sequencing platform. HLA typing covered class I and class II loci at four-digit resolution. Typing coverage differed by locus: A, B, C, DRB1 and DQB1 were typed in roughly 620-640 donors, DQA1 in 522, DPA1 in approximately 610, and DPB1 in just under 480. Roughly five DR-DQ haplotypes were handled as single units for association and clustering because linkage in the cohort was strong. Across around 400 genotyped donors of the cohort, an average of roughly 250,000 unique TCR beta nucleotide sequences per donor were sequenced, and roughly 18% of those sequences were non-productive.

Germline trimming amounts to 1 base on V and 8 bases on J, with 12 as the count of junction bases outside the gene matches. Per the germline V gene (reference sequence), SGHKS is the CDR1 and YYEKEE is the CDR2. The CDR3 numbers 16 residues from cysteine through phenylalanine. CDR3 DNA only is kept here, 48 bases in frame from base 1. The cohort comprised 710 or so healthy bone marrow donors. At the time of sampling, every cohort member was nominally healthy, though immune exposures that went unrecorded were likely present. The donor tested CMV seronegative, placing the donor among the 352 seronegative members of the cohort. A peripheral blood sample was collected from each donor, and TCR beta sequencing was performed on peripheral blood mononuclear cells. The Qiagen DNeasy Blood Extraction Kit was used to extract genomic DNA from the blood cell samples. Overall study results and their limits: A further reported finding was that TCR beta sequences accurately predicted the HLA-A and HLA-B alleles for most subjects in the first cohort. The authors suggested that the approach could potentially be generalized to other disease states and immunological phenotypes. A later analysis found that TCR association rates varied across HLA loci, with DRB1 alleles showing the most associated TCRs and HLA-C alleles the fewest. An earlier analysis of around 540 of the donors showed that most TCR beta V segments appeared in productive rearrangements either about 87% or about 30% of the time, which broadly matched IMGT annotations. In a later genetic analysis, fewer N-insertions in productive TCRs were reported among donors in an Asian-associated ancestry cluster than the roughly 640-donor mean. A cluster of highly shared sequence variants was judged likely to represent a technical artifact of the sequencing pipeline. Because counts were too low, 15 or so rarely observed V segments, including chromosome 9 orphons, were excluded from the earlier analysis of under 650 of the donors. When HLA alleles, especially DR and DQ, strongly co-occurred, attributing TCR associations to individual alleles was difficult. A later analysis found that HLA-associated TCR beta chains were more clonally expanded and had lower generation probabilities than equally common non-associated chains. In a later analysis, several top co-occurrence clusters were reported to appear linked to parvovirus B19, influenza, CMV and Epstein-Barr virus. Most TCR sequences were seen in very few donors, while some public TCRs were found in many individuals. HLA typing was unavailable for some donors at each locus, so association tests used only the typed subset. At a false discovery rate of 0.05, a later analysis linked approximately 18,000 TCR beta sequences to specific HLA alleles. In vitro tests confirmed that a few of the cytomegalovirus-associated TCR beta chains recognize cytomegalovirus antigens. According to a later analysis, most CMV-associated TCR beta chains appeared to be HLA-restricted, and the HLA associations seemed to be driven largely by CMV exposure. Some IMGT-functional V segments, including TRBV6-2 and TRBV6-3, could not be distinguished by the 87-base-pair reads and were therefore excluded. The classifier was reported to diagnose cytomegalovirus status with high specificity and sensitivity in both the original cohort and the validation cohort. The study gave a list of 150 to 200 TCR beta chains associated with cytomegalovirus. In this cohort, only TCR beta chains were sequenced, and detectable features were limited by the absence of alpha or paired-chain data. Roughly uniform sequencing depth across donors was assumed in presence/absence analyses, although this assumption may not hold. Immune exposure information for the cohort was limited to CMV serostatus. In a later genetic analysis, a missense DCLRE1C variant was associated with V-gene and J-gene trimming of TCR beta chains, and the association was replicated in an independent cohort. Correlated functional status among segregating V segments might reflect linkage disequilibrium, but an unknown experimental factor could not be ruled out.

As for this clone: It lacks a known antigen. One base away there is no much larger clone; base qualities are not given.

The library was obtained by the immunoSEQ multiplex PCR assay. For the multiplex PCR, a mixture combining 60 forward primers for TCR Vbeta segments and 13 reverse primers for TCR Jbeta segments was used. The CDR3 region of rearranged TCR beta genes was amplified from genomic DNA by a multiplex PCR assay. The amplified TCR beta libraries were sequenced on the Illumina HiSeq System as 87-base-pair reads. The original pipeline was this. In a later analysis, some 80 million unique TCR beta chains were counted across the 500 to 700 repertoires, and roughly 11 million of these chains were shared by at least two donors. To remove PCR and sequencing errors, raw reads were error-corrected and collapsed into unique sequences using a nearest-neighbor algorithm that merged closely related sequences. V, D and J gene segments were assigned by aligning CDR3 sequences to IMGT reference sequences. For a sequence to be retained, a match of at least six nucleotides to both a V gene segment and a J gene segment was required. Rearrangements were called productive when the CDR3 lacked stop codons and stayed in frame with V and J; all others were non-productive. CDR3 was defined by IMGT convention, running from the second conserved V-encoded cysteine to the conserved J-encoded phenylalanine. The earlier analysis of about 590 of the donors excluded sequences that lacked an unambiguous match to a single V gene segment. An earlier analysis of 587 of the donors classified V segments as functional when productive rearrangements were above 56.7% and as segregating when the standard deviation between donors was above 5%. A statistical classification framework was built for diagnosing cytomegalovirus status from the catalog of TCR beta chain sequences. V and J gene assignment, in a later analysis, came from comparing TCR nucleotide sequences with IMGT/GENE-DB human TR gene sequences. A later analysis assigned CDR3 sequences and most-parsimonious VDJ recombination scenarios with the TCRdist pipeline. A later analysis defined each TCR beta chain by its CDR3 amino acid sequence plus V-gene family, and excluded reads lacking a unique V-gene family. To address suspected cross-contamination and a sequencing artifact, a later analysis removed around 600 highly shared, low-generation-probability nucleotide sequences. In a later analysis, a clonal expansion index for each public chain was calculated from normalized within-repertoire ranks of inferred template counts. A later analysis computed generation probabilities with a VDJ recombination model fitted to out-of-frame rearrangements, and checked the results against IGoR. In a later analysis, hypergeometric tests were used to score TCR-TCR, TCR-HLA and TCR-CMV co-occurrence, with a repertoire-size bias correction applied to TCR pairs. False discovery rates were estimated in a later analysis by permuting HLA or CMV assignments 20 times. In a later analysis, co-occurring TCRs were grouped using DBSCAN, with TCRdist sequence similarity added in when clustering inside HLA-allele-positive subsets. Repertoires with fewer than 30,000 or more than 120,000 public chains, plus five repertoires with anomalous nucleotide sharing, were excluded from co-occurrence clustering. TCRdb provides this immuneACCESS table in a form limited to in-frame rearrangements. Some clones are lacking; in checked studies, under half of them reflect an unresolved V gene, and why the rest are absent is not known. V and J calls and clone size are given by that table; D and trimming were obtained from the DNA. This sample lists roughly 140,000 clones; around 70% were detected once. 2% to 2.5% of the sample is in the top ten clones.

The sequenced sample consisted of PBMCs. The chain links TRBV5-5 with TRBJ1-5; TRBD1 matches 7 bases in the middle. The source is a man in his forties in good health and CMV-seronegative. The DNA sequence follows: TGTGCCAGCAGCTTGATTGTCGCAGGGGGGATGGAGCCCCAGCATTTT. This yields the protein CASSLIVAGGMEPQHF.